These 26 T cell receptor beta chains share one sample of origin, sequenced in a study of T cell responses to AZD1222 COVID-19 vaccine. The repertoire was sequenced with immunoSEQ multiplex PCR; TCRdb's copy has only in-frame clones and lacks some. The profile covers 100,000 or so clones, with around nine tenths appearing a single time and 15% taken by the ten largest. The material was peripheral blood, obtained on day 0 of AZD1222 vaccination. The receptor source for this set is an adult in good health.

The rearrangement links TRBV4-1 to TRBJ1-4; D is uncertain. Germline V gene lookup returns CDR1 MGHRA and CDR2 YSYEKL. The CDR3 loop spans 17 amino acids. V was trimmed by 0 bases and J by 0 bases, leaving 11 bases between them. CDR3 amino acids: CASSQDRGYATNEKLFF. As DNA, the CDR3 is TGCGCCAGCAGCCAAGATCGAGGTTATGCAACTAATGAAAAACTGTTTTTT.

The V and J genes are TRBV3-1 (or the pseudogene TRBV3-2) and TRBJ1-2, with TRBD1 matching 8 bases. The CDR3 runs 12 residues. The germline V gene encodes CDR1 LGHDT and CDR2 YNNKEL (reference sequence). V shed 7 bases and J 4 bases; nucleotides not matched to a gene: 2. The CDR3 DNA sequence: TGTGCCAGCACGCAGGGGGCCTATGGCTACACCTTC. Protein: CASTQGAYGYTF.

The chain carries TRBV10-3 and TRBJ2-3, with TRBD2 identical over 14 bases. The CDR3 extends over 17 amino acids. V lost 6 bases and J lost 4; bases outside the gene matches: 9. Germline V CDR1 and CDR2: ENHRY, SYGVKD. CDR3 nucleotides: TGTGCCATCAGGAGAACGACTAGCGGGGGGGCAGCAGATACGCAGTATTTT. Residues: CAIRRTTSGGAADTQYF.

The chain links TRBV2 to TRBJ1-1; 7 bases map to TRBD1. The CDR3 spans 15 residues. CDR1 is SNHLY, CDR2 FYNNEI, per germline. With V trimmed by 6 bases and J by 5 bases, 12 bases remained unmatched. CDR3 amino acids: CASRAYRGAGTEAFF. CDR3 in DNA: TGTGCCAGCAGGGCCTACAGGGGCGCCGGGACTGAAGCTTTCTTT.

The gene calls are TRBV9 and TRBJ2-1; 7 bases fit TRBD2. J lost 6 bases, V lost 4 bases, and 7 bases had no gene match. From germline, CDR1 is SGDLS and CDR2 YYNGEE. This CDR3 comprises 14 residues. CDR3 sequence (DNA): TGTGCCAGCAGCTCGGAGACTAGCTCCAATGAGCAGTTCTTC. This translates into CASSSETSSNEQFF.

The chain links TRBV6-5 to TRBJ2-7; 11 bases are a match to TRBD1. Germline loops: CDR1 MNHEY, CDR2 SVGAGI. The CDR3 extends over 14 amino acids. The V gene end was trimmed by 7 bases and the J gene end by 3 bases; junction bases not matched to a gene: 5. The chain's CDR3 is CASKVGQGVYEQYF. Here the CDR3 DNA reads TGTGCCAGCAAGGTGGGACAGGGGGTCTACGAGCAGTACTTC.

This rearrangement joins TRBV6-1 to TRBJ2-2; D is unresolved. Germline V gene lookup returns CDR1 MNHNS and CDR2 SASEGT. V shed 4 bases and J shed 0 bases, with 18 bases lying between them. The CDR3 is 18 residues long. CDR3 residues: CASSGRRTSSSNTGELFF. In DNA, the CDR3 is TGTGCCAGCAGTGGGCGCCGGACGTCTTCCTCGAACACCGGGGAGCTGTTTTTT.

V usage is TRBV2 and J usage is TRBJ2-1; 10 bases agree with TRBD2. This CDR3 is built from 14 residues. V trimming: 7 bases; J trimming: 9 bases; junction bases outside the gene matches: 9. CDR1 and CDR2 (germline): SNHLY, FYNNEI. Written as DNA, the CDR3 is TGTGCCAGCACCCGACTAGCGGGCGGACGTGAGCAGTTCTTC. It codes for CASTRLAGGREQFF.

This clone came up a few times. The chain recombines TRBV5-1 with TRBJ2-1; D may be TRBD1 or TRBD2 (8 bases each). This CDR3 spans 17 amino acids. Germline CDR1 SGHRS, CDR2 YFSETQ. Trimming took off 2 bases at V and 3 bases at J, with 18 bases between the two ends. The CDR3 DNA reads TGCGCCAGCAGCTTCGTAGCGGGACAGGCTCGCTACAATGAGCAGTTCTTC. The encoded protein is CASSFVAGQARYNEQFF. Full variable domain (outside the CDR3, taken from reference TRBV5-1 and TRBJ2-1): KAGVTQTPRYLIKTRGQQVTLSCSPISGHRSVSWYQQTPGQGLQFLFEYFSETQRNKGNFPGRFSGRQFSNSRSEMNVSTLELGDSALYLCASSFVAGQARYNEQFFGPGTRLTVL.

J is TRBJ1-5 and V is TRBV6-6, with D unresolved. V was pared by 8 bases and J by 4 bases, with 6 bases between. Germline values: CDR1 MNHNY, CDR2 SVGAGI (reference sequence). This CDR3 contains 11 residues. Written as DNA, the CDR3 is TGTGCCAGCGGTCCGAATCAGCCCCAGCATTTT. This sequence encodes CASGPNQPQHF.

The J gene is TRBJ1-6, the V gene TRBV19; no firm D call. CDR1 LNHDA and CDR2 SQIVND come from the germline V gene (reference sequence). The CDR3 runs to 13 residues. V was pared by 6 bases and J by 7 bases, with 10 bases between. The CDR3: CASREGSNSPLHF. CDR3 bases: TGTGCCAGTAGGGAGGGAAGCAATTCACCCCTCCACTTT.

The chain carries TRBV4-1 and TRBJ1-2; D call uncertain. The CDR3 extends over 13 amino acids. Per the germline V gene, CDR1 is MGHRA and CDR2 is YSYEKL. The V end lost 5 bases, the J end lost 7 bases, and 14 bases lay between the germline ends. DNA of the CDR3: TGCGCCAGCAGCTTAAGGGATGAGGCTGGCTACACCTTC. Translation gives CASSLRDEAGYTF.

This chain joins TRBV4-1 and TRBJ1-1; a weak D match, TRBD1 (5 bases). Germline CDR1 MGHRA, CDR2 YSYEKL. The ends were cut back, 3 bases at V and 5 bases at J, with 13 bases in the middle. The CDR3 spans 14 residues. This CDR3 reads CASSQIRGETEAFF. The CDR3 DNA reads TGCGCCAGCAGCCAGATACGGGGCGAAACTGAAGCTTTCTTT.

This sequence joins TRBV7-9 and TRBJ2-7; D gene ambiguous. Germline V gene sequence: CDR1 SEHNR, CDR2 FQNEAQ (reference sequence). This CDR3 region has 12 residues. V was cut by 1 base and J by 5 bases, with 6 bases left in between. The CDR3 region is CASSLVGNEQYF. CDR3 in DNA: TGTGCCAGCAGCTTAGTTGGGAACGAGCAGTACTTC.

The chain combines TRBV14 with TRBJ1-1; 8 positions match TRBD1. The J segment lost 4 bases and the V segment lost 3 bases, leaving 7 bases of the junction unmatched. The length of the CDR3 is 15 residues. Looked up from germline, CDR1 is SGHDN and CDR2 is FVKESK. In nucleotides, the CDR3 is TGTGCCAGCAGCCACCCGCAGGGGGCGCGCACTGAAGCTTTCTTT. It encodes CASSHPQGARTEAFF.

This chain's CDR3 is CATSRERESGYTF. DNA for the CDR3: TGTGCCACCAGCAGAGAACGGGAGAGTGGCTACACCTTC. J is TRBJ1-2 and V is TRBV15, with D uncertain. The CDR3 is made up of 13 amino acids. Trimming shortened V by 0 bases and J by 7 bases, and 9 bases separated the two germline ends. The germline V gene encodes CDR1 LNHNV and CDR2 YYDKDF (reference sequence).

This clone was observed a few times. The chain uses TRBV2 and TRBJ2-1; D unresolved. The V gene's germline CDR1 is SNHLY and CDR2 FYNNEI. Deletions cut 4 bases from V and 9 bases from J, with 7 bases between. CDR3 length: 11 residues. The CDR3 here is CASSVKGEQFF. CDR3 DNA: TGTGCCAGCAGTGTGAAGGGTGAGCAGTTCTTC.

This chain links TRBV11-2 with TRBJ2-3; 10 bases line up with TRBD2. This CDR3 is 17 amino acids long. With 5 bases clipped from V and 1 base from J, the junction kept 9 bases outside the gene matches. CDR1 and CDR2 (germline): SGHAT, FQNNGV. The CDR3, as DNA: TGTGCCAGCAGCCCAGAATCCGGGACTAGCGGCACAGATACGCAGTATTTT. It codes for CASSPESGTSGTDTQYF.

V is TRBV18 and J is TRBJ2-7; D is ambiguous. V was trimmed by 3 bases and J by 5 bases, leaving 8 bases between them. Germline CDR1 and CDR2: KGHSH and LQKENI. The CDR3 spans 12 residues. CDR3 sequence reads: CASSPVSDEQYF. CDR3 in DNA: TGTGCCAGCTCACCGGTCTCGGACGAGCAGTACTTC.

The chain uses TRBV6-5 and TRBJ1-1; D is uncertain. This CDR3 is built from 15 residues. CDR1 is MNHEY and CDR2 is SVGAGI in the germline V gene. The V end lost 7 bases, the J end lost 1 base, and 16 bases lay between the germline ends. The CDR3 loop is CASKEISMGNTEAFF. Written as DNA, the CDR3 is TGTGCCAGCAAGGAGATCTCGATGGGGAACACTGAAGCTTTCTTT.

The chain employs TRBV5-1 and TRBJ2-7, with a weak D call TRBD1 (6 bases). Germline V gives CDR1 SGHRS, CDR2 YFSETQ. The CDR3 has 14 residues. Trimming removed 6 bases from V and 7 bases from J, with 20 bases in between. Written as DNA, the CDR3 is TGCGCCAGCAACGATACCCCAGGGGAAGAAGAGCAGTACTTC. It codes for CASNDTPGEEEQYF. Drawing the rest from reference TRBV5-1 and TRBJ2-7, the complete variable domain is KAGVTQTPRYLIKTRGQQVTLSCSPISGHRSVSWYQQTPGQGLQFLFEYFSETQRNKGNFPGRFSGRQFSNSRSEMNVSTLELGDSALYLCASNDTPGEEEQYFGPGTRLTVT.

The chain employs TRBV5-1 and TRBJ1-1, with no clear D. CDR1 and CDR2 (germline): SGHRS, YFSETQ. This CDR3 is 13 amino acids long. Trimming removed 3 bases from V and 1 base from J, with 7 bases in between. CDR3 coding DNA: TGCGCCAGCAGCTCTCCCCCGAACACTGAAGCTTTCTTT. It is translated as CASSSPPNTEAFF.

This sequence joins TRBV6-5 and TRBJ2-7, with 7 positions matching TRBD2. V shed 10 bases, J shed 12 bases, and the junction held 15 bases outside the gene matches. The CDR3 has 12 amino acids. Germline CDR1 is MNHEY and CDR2 is SVGAGI. The CDR3 loop is CATLAGLRFRYF. The CDR3 DNA reads TGTGCCACCTTAGCGGGCCTCAGATTTCGGTACTTC.

The rearrangement uses TRBV4-1 and TRBJ1-5, with D unresolved. Deletions cut 3 bases from V and 5 bases from J, with 11 bases between. Germline lookup yields CDR1 MGHRA and CDR2 YSYEKL. The CDR3 sequence is 14 residues long. CDR3 protein: CASSQGSIDQPQHF. For the CDR3, the DNA is TGCGCCAGCAGCCAGGGGAGTATCGATCAGCCCCAGCATTTT.

The chain recombines TRBV5-1 with TRBJ2-7; D is ambiguous. CDR1 SGHRS and CDR2 YFSETQ come from the germline V gene. The CDR3 has 11 amino acids. Trimming removed 5 bases at V and 5 bases at J, with 8 bases between. In nucleotides, the CDR3 is TGCGCCAGCAGACGAGAGCACGAGCAGTACTTC. It specifies CASRREHEQYF.

The rearrangement links TRBV6-1 to TRBJ2-7, with D tentatively TRBD1 (5 bases). Germline loops: CDR1 MNHNS, CDR2 SASEGT. This CDR3 has 13 amino acids. Deletions cut 4 bases from V and 1 base from J, with 8 bases between. CDR3 residues: CASSGGRSYEQYF. The CDR3 DNA sequence: TGTGCCAGCAGTGGGGGCAGGTCCTACGAGCAGTACTTC.